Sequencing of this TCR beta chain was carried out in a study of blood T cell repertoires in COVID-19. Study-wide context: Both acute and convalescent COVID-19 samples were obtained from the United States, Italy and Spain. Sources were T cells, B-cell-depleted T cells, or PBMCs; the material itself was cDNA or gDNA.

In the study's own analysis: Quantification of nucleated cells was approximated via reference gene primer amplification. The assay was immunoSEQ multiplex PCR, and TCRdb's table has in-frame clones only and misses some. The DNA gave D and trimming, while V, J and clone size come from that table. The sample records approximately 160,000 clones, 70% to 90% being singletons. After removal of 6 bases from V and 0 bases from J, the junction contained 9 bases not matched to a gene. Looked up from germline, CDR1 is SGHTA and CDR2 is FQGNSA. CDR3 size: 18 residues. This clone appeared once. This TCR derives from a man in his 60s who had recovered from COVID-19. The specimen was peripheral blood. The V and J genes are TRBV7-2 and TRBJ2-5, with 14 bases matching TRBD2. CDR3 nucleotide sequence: TGTGCCAGCAGTCAACGACTAGCGGGGGGGAAGAACCAAGAGACCCAGTACTTC. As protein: CASSQRLAGGKNQETQYF.